This T cell receptor beta chain was captured by sequencing in a study of human T cells and chemical hapten exposure. In TCRdb, the RACE reads were re-called with MiXCR into one record per CDR3 protein. Of approximately 41,000 distinct CDR3 sequences listed, around a tenth were seen once; the top ten hold roughly 25%. Time point: patch test 3, about 24 weeks after DPC sensitization. Treatment specified: therapeutic diphenylcyclopropenone sensitization with weekly scalp DPC. Extraction of total RNA was performed on unfractionated whole blood. This clonotype was detected a few times. The TCR was taken from a man aged 45 to 65 with alopecia areata. Some clones in this sample may be carry-over from other donors' samples. The sequencing here drew on whole blood, taken in connection with sensitization to the hapten diphenylcyclopropenone (DPC).

Written as DNA, the CDR3 is TGTGCCAGCAGCTTGTTACAGGGTATTGAGCAGTTCTTC. Translated: CASSLLQGIEQFF. The chain carries TRBV7-9 and TRBJ2-1; a weak D match, TRBD1 (6 bases). The germline V gene has CDR1 SEHNR and CDR2 FQNEAQ (reference sequence). Between the trimmed V and J ends, which lost 3 bases and 9 bases, there was a span of 12 bases. The CDR3 is 13 amino acids.